This TCR beta chain was recorded in a study of OX40 agonist ivuxolimab in advanced cancers. About the study: Eligibility rules accepted prior anti-PD-1, anti-PD-L1 or anti-CTLA-4 therapy, and over 30% had some.

Profiled with immunoSEQ multiplex PCR; TCRdb holds only in-frame clones, not every one. The sample shows about 25,000 clones, around four fifths of them seen only once. Whole-study findings and limits: Expanded clones tended on average to be more numerous among CD8+ T cells than CD4+.

To note about this clone: Its antigen is as yet unknown.

This CDR3 has 13 residues. V was trimmed by 5 bases and J by 5 bases, leaving 13 bases between them. The germline V gene has CDR1 LGHNT and CDR2 FRNRAP. This sequence joins TRBV12-5 and TRBJ2-7; D is perhaps TRBD1 or TRBD2 (6 bases each). The sequence was obtained from an adult with an advanced solid tumor such as melanoma, head and neck, liver or kidney cancer. The starting material was CD4+ or CD8+ T cells sorted from blood, obtained in a trial of the OX40 agonist ivuxolimab. As DNA, the CDR3 is TGTGCTAGTGGTCCCCCCGGGGGCCACGAGCAGTACTTC. Protein product: CASGPPGGHEQYF.